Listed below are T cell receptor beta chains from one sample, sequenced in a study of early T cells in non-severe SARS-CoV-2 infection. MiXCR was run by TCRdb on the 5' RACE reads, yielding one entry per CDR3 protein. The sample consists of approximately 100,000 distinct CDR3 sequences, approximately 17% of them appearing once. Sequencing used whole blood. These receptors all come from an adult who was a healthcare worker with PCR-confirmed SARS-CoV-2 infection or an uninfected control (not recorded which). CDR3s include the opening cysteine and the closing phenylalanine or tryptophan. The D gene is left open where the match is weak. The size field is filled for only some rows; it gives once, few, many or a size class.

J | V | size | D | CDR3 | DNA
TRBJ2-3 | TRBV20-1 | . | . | CSARGSADTQYF | TGCAGTGCTAGGGGAAGCGCTGATACGCAGTATTTT
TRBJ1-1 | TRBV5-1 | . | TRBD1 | CASSVGQGDTEAFF | TGCGCCAGCAGCGTCGGACAGGGGGACACTGAAGCTTTCTTT
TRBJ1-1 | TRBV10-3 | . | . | CAIWANTEAFF | TGTGCCATCTGGGCGAACACTGAAGCTTTCTTT
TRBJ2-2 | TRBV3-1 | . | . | CASSPKYTGELFF | TGTGCCAGCAGCCCTAAATACACCGGGGAGCTGTTTTTT
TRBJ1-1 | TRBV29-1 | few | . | CSVEDGGLNTEAFF | TGCAGCGTTGAAGATGGGGGCTTGAACACTGAAGCTTTCTTT
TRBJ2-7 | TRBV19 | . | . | CASSYSVTYEQYF | TGTGCCAGTAGTTACAGTGTTACCTACGAGCAGTACTTC
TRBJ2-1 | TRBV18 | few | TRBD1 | CASGGQGFNEQFF | TGTGCCAGCGGTGGACAGGGCTTCAATGAGCAGTTCTTC
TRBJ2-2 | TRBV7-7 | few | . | CASSLGGAWTGELFF | TGTGCCAGCAGCTTAGGAGGGGCCTGGACCGGGGAGCTGTTTTTT
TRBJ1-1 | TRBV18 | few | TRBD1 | CASSQETGFPTEAFF | TGTGCCAGCTCACAAGAGACAGGGTTTCCCACTGAAGCTTTCTTT
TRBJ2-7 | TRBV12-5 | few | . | CASGLISGTSETSSYEQYF | TGTGCTAGTGGTTTGATATCCGGGACATCCGAAACTAGCTCCTACGAGCAGTACTTC
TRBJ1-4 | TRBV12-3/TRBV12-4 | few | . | CASSPGGGVTNEKLFF | TGTGCCAGCAGCCCAGGAGGAGGGGTAACTAATGAAAAACTGTTTTTT
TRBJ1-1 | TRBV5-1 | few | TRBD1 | CASSLDGQGVTEAFF | TGCGCCAGCAGCTTAGACGGACAGGGAGTAACTGAAGCTTTCTTT
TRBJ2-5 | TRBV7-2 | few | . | CASSRYWGGGQETQYF | TGTGCCAGCAGCCGATATTGGGGAGGGGGCCAAGAGACCCAGTACTTC
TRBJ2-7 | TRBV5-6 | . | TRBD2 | CASSLYVTSGRFYEQYF | TGTGCCAGCAGCTTATACGTGACTAGCGGGAGGTTCTACGAGCAGTACTTC
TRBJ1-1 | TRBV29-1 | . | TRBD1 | CSAAGQMNTEAFF | TGCAGCGCCGCGGGACAGATGAACACTGAAGCTTTCTTT
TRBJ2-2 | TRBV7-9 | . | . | CASSQQQDYSGELFF | TGTGCCAGCAGTCAGCAACAGGATTACTCCGGGGAGCTGTTTTTT